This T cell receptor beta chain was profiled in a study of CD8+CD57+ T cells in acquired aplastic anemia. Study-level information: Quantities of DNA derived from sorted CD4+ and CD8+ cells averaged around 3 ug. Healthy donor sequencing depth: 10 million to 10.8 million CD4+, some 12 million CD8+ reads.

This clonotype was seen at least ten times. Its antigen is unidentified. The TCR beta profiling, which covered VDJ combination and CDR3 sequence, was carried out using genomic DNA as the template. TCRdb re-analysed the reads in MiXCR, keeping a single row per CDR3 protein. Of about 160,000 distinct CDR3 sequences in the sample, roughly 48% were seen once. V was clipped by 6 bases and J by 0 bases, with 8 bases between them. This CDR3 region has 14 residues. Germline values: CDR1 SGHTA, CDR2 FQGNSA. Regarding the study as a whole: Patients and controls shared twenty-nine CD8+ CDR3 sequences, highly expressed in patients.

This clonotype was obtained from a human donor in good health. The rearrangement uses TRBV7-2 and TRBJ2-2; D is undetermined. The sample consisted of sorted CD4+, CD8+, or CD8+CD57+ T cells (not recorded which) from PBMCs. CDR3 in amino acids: CASRPGANTGELFF. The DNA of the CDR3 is TGTGCCAGCAGGCCTGGAGCGAACACCGGGGAGCTGTTTTTT.